This T cell receptor (beta chain) was profiled in a study of T cell responses to AZD1222 COVID-19 vaccine. Study-wide context: Second-dose schedules of about 4 or about 12 weeks were combined. General study findings and limits: Seropositive at baseline were only a handful of AZD1222 recipients. Repertoire sampling was restricted to post-peak T cell response timepoints.

Points on this clone: The antigen remains unidentified.

Profiled with immunoSEQ multiplex PCR; TCRdb holds only in-frame clones, not every one. The data hold 150,000 or so clones, with 85% to 95% observed a single time. The origin of this receptor is an adult in good health. This material consisted of peripheral blood, taken on day 0 of AZD1222 vaccination.

The CDR3 DNA sequence: TGTGCCAGCGGAAGCGGGGCCGGGACAGGGAGCAATCAGCCCCAGCATTTT. It specifies CASGSGAGTGSNQPQHF. This chain uses TRBV28 with TRBJ1-5, with TRBD1 identical over 9 bases. The germline V gene has CDR1 MDHEN and CDR2 SYDVKM. V dropped 8 bases and J dropped 1; count of bases not matched to a gene: 12. The CDR3 contains 17 residues.